These 23 T cell receptor beta chains were all obtained from the same sample, sequenced in a study of CD8 T cells in ankylosing spondylitis. Regarding the study as a whole: Typical of ankylosing spondylitis blood, it appeared, was a TCR beta motif of eight highly homologous variants.

In TCRdb, the 5' RACE reads were re-called with MiXCR into one record per CDR3 protein. This table has more than 500,000 distinct CDR3 sequences, over 4% appearing once. Antigen specificity for these receptors is unknown. Sequenced input: blood, either unsorted or a sorted T cell fraction (not recorded which). The receptors were gathered from a male donor with ankylosing spondylitis.

This clonotype occurred many times. The chain carries TRBV4-2 and TRBJ1-2; D perhaps matches TRBD1 (6 bases). In germline, CDR1 is LGHNA, CDR2 YNFKEQ. Trimming left V 1 base short and J 7 bases short, with 16 bases between. The CDR3 sequence is 15 residues long. CDR3 nucleotides: TGTGCCAGCAGCCAAGTAGATTACAGGGCGGTTGGCTACACCTTC. Encoded protein: CASSQVDYRAVGYTF.

Ten or more counts support this clonotype. V is TRBV7-9 and J is TRBJ2-7; D not certain. Germline V gives CDR1 SEHNR, CDR2 FQNEAQ (reference sequence). The V and J ends lost 4 bases and 0 bases respectively, with 10 bases between them. The CDR3 totals 14 residues. As DNA, the CDR3 is TGTGCCAGCAGCTGGACGGTAAGCTCCTACGAGCAGTACTTC. Protein product: CASSWTVSSYEQYF.

This clonotype was picked up many times. The chain couples TRBV28 to TRBJ1-1; a weak D match, TRBD1 (5 bases). V lost 5 bases and J 10 bases, leaving 14 bases between the germline ends. The CDR3 contains 12 residues. Germline V gene data show CDR1 as MDHEN and CDR2 as SYDVKM. Here the CDR3 reads CASSRVPGGAFF. CDR3 DNA: TGTGCCAGCAGTAGGGTCCCCGGGGGAGCTTTCTTT.

This clonotype was detected many times. The chain carries TRBV12-1 and TRBJ2-7; TRBD2, the table's D call, lacks a check against the DNA. TRBV12-1 is classified as a pseudogene. CDR3 length: 18 residues. The CDR3 spells CASSAGLAGGRSSYEQYF. DNA of the CDR3: TGTGCCAGCAGCGCCGGACTAGCGGGGGGCCGATCTTCCTACGAGCAGTACTTC.

Many counts were recorded for this clonotype. This chain links TRBV5-1 with TRBJ1-2; D is uncertain. The germline V gene encodes CDR1 SGHRS and CDR2 YFSETQ. V gave up 4 bases and J gave up 4 bases, with 14 bases separating them. This CDR3 has 14 residues. The CDR3 bases are TGCGCCAGCAGCCGCCAAGGCCCACGCTATGGCTACACCTTC. The encoded protein is CASSRQGPRYGYTF.

V gene TRBV6-6 combines with J gene TRBJ2-7, with D perhaps being TRBD1 or TRBD2 (5 bases each). The V and J ends lost 2 bases and 0 bases respectively, with 5 bases between them. CDR3 length: 13 residues. CDR1 is MNHNY, CDR2 SVGAGI, per germline (reference sequence). CDR3 sequence (DNA): TGTGCCAGCAGTTACGGGACCTCCTACGAGCAGTACTTC. It is translated as CASSYGTSYEQYF.

The chain links TRBV12-3 or TRBV12-4 to TRBJ2-7; 12 bases fit TRBD2. The CDR3 is 17 residues long. V shed 6 bases, J shed 2 bases, and the junction held 11 bases outside the gene matches. DNA of the CDR3: TGTGCCAGCAGATCTAGACTAGCGGGAGATAGGGCCTACGAGCAGTACTTC. It codes for CASRSRLAGDRAYEQYF.

This chain links TRBV10-3 with TRBJ2-7; the D is unclear. The CDR3 consists of 11 residues. Germline V CDR1 and CDR2: ENHRY, SYGVKD. Between the trimmed V and J ends, which lost 4 bases and 3 bases, there was a span of 4 bases. CDR3 nucleotides: TGTGCCATCAGTGCCAGCTACGAGCAGTACTTC. Translated: CAISASYEQYF.

The CDR3 spells CASSLYRTENSPLHF. The DNA for the CDR3 is TGCGCCAGCAGCTTGTATCGGACAGAAAATTCACCCCTCCACTTT. V usage is TRBV5-1 and J usage is TRBJ1-6; TRBD1 is a possible D gene (6 bases). The V gene's germline CDR1 is SGHRS and CDR2 YFSETQ. The CDR3 sequence is 15 residues long. The V end lost 1 base, the J end lost 7 bases, and 12 bases lay between the germline ends.

The rearrangement uses TRBV4-1 and TRBJ1-3, with D unclear. CDR1 and CDR2 from the germline V gene are MGHRA and YSYEKL. V gave up 4 bases and J gave up 0 bases, with 10 bases separating them. This CDR3 is built from 15 residues. CDR3 nucleotide sequence: TGCGCCAGCAGCCCCCAGGCTGCCTCTGGAAACACCATATATTTT. The encoded protein is CASSPQAASGNTIYF.

This clonotype was recorded at least ten times. This rearrangement joins TRBV20-1 to TRBJ1-3; 9 nucleotides align to TRBD1. The J segment lost 4 bases and the V segment lost 5 bases, leaving 6 bases of the junction unmatched. Germline lookup yields CDR1 DFQATT and CDR2 SNEGSKA (reference sequence). The CDR3 loop spans 14 amino acids. CDR3 region: CSAPDRGSGNTIYF. The CDR3 DNA follows: TGCAGTGCTCCAGACAGGGGGTCCGGAAACACCATATATTTT.

This clonotype has a handful of counts. The rearrangement joins TRBV5-1 to TRBJ2-1; TRBD2 agrees at 11 bases. The length of the CDR3 is 16 residues. Germline values: CDR1 SGHRS, CDR2 YFSETQ. Germline trimming cut 6 bases from V and 4 bases from J; bases unmatched to any gene: 9. CDR3 in amino acids: CASTLGLADAYNEQFF. The CDR3 nucleotides are TGCGCCAGCACCCTGGGACTAGCGGACGCTTACAATGAGCAGTTCTTC.

The table lists this clonotype with many counts. The chain couples TRBV2 to TRBJ1-1; possible D gene TRBD1, 6 bases. Trimming shortened V by 6 bases and J by 2 bases, and 16 bases separated the two germline ends. The CDR3 contains 15 residues. Germline CDR1 SNHLY, CDR2 FYNNEI. The CDR3 loop is CASSRTGTSNTEAFF. Here the CDR3 DNA reads TGTGCCAGCAGCAGAACCGGGACAAGTAACACTGAAGCTTTCTTT.

This clonotype came up many times. V gene TRBV4-3 combines with J gene TRBJ1-6; TRBD1 is a possible D gene (5 bases). Trimming pared 2 bases from V and 5 bases from J, leaving 13 bases between. Per the germline V gene, CDR1 is LGHNA and CDR2 is YSLEER. The CDR3 is 16 amino acids. CDR3 sequence reads: CASSQWGGTDNSPLHF. CDR3 nucleotides: TGCGCCAGCAGCCAATGGGGGGGGACGGATAATTCACCCCTCCACTTT.

The chain combines TRBV5-4 with TRBJ2-5; 9 nucleotides line up with TRBD2. The CDR3 is made up of 16 amino acids. The germline V gene encodes CDR1 SGHNT and CDR2 YYREEE (reference sequence). After removal of 2 bases from V and 1 base from J, the junction contained 6 bases not matched to a gene. In nucleotides, the CDR3 is TGTGCCAGCAGCTTTCTAGCGGGAAGGTCCCAAGAGACCCAGTACTTC. Its translation is CASSFLAGRSQETQYF. Full variable domain (rest looked up from reference TRBV5-4 and TRBJ2-5): ETGVTQSPTHLIKTRGQQVTLRCSSQSGHNTVSWYQQALGQGPQFIFQYYREEENGRGNFPPRFSGLQFPNYSSELNVNALELDDSALYLCASSFLAGRSQETQYFGPGTRLLVL.

This clonotype was recorded at least ten times. The rearrangement uses TRBV7-9 and TRBJ1-2; the D is unclear. V lost 5 bases and J 2 bases, leaving 9 bases between the germline ends. The CDR3 extends over 13 amino acids. Germline V gene lookup returns CDR1 SEHNR and CDR2 FQNEAQ (reference sequence). The CDR3 is CASSLLTNYGYTF. CDR3 nucleotide sequence: TGTGCCAGCAGCCTCCTGACCAACTATGGCTACACCTTC.

This clonotype occurred many times. The chain links TRBV7-2 to TRBJ2-2; D not certain. V was pared by 3 bases and J by 7 bases, with 9 bases between. This CDR3 comprises 13 residues. Germline CDR1 is SGHTA and CDR2 is FQGNSA. The CDR3 bases are TGTGCCAGCAGCTTTGGGTTAATCGGGGAGCTGTTTTTT. This encodes CASSFGLIGELFF.

This clonotype has ten or more counts. The chain uses TRBV10-3 and TRBJ2-7; TRBD1 aligns across 7 bases. From germline, CDR1 is ENHRY and CDR2 SYGVKD. Trimming took 10 bases from V and 6 from J; bases not matched to a gene: 3. The CDR3 covers 10 residues. The CDR3 region is CATGQVEQYF. CDR3 nucleotides: TGTGCCACAGGACAGGTCGAGCAGTACTTC.

At least ten counts were recorded for this clonotype. The rearrangement uses TRBV10-3 and TRBJ2-6, with D possibly matching TRBD2 (5 bases). The CDR3 is made up of 17 amino acids. V was clipped by 1 base and J by 2 bases, with 12 bases between them. Germline values: CDR1 ENHRY, CDR2 SYGVKD. This chain's CDR3 is CAISEYEGAAGANVLTF. In nucleotides, the CDR3 is TGTGCCATCAGTGAGTACGAGGGCGCTGCTGGGGCCAACGTCCTGACTTTC.

This clonotype was recorded at least ten times. V is TRBV29-1 and J is TRBJ2-5; TRBD1 matches 7 bases. Germline trimming cut 6 bases from V and 4 bases from J; bases unmatched to any gene: 11. CDR1 and CDR2 from the germline V gene are SQVTM and ANQGSEA. The CDR3 loop spans 14 amino acids. The CDR3 DNA follows: TGCAGCGTAGAGGGGGCCAGTCTAGGAGAGACCCAGTACTTC. It is translated as CSVEGASLGETQYF.

This clonotype was seen ten or more times. The rearrangement uses TRBV28 and TRBJ1-5; D gene ambiguous. V shed 1 base and J shed 7 bases, with 5 bases lying between them. This CDR3 is built from 12 residues. Germline V gives CDR1 MDHEN, CDR2 SYDVKM. CDR3 bases: TGTGCCAGCAGTTTATTGTTCCAGCCCCAGCATTTT. Encoded protein: CASSLLFQPQHF. Filled out from reference TRBV28 and TRBJ1-5, the complete variable domain reads DVKVTQSSRYLVKRTGEKVFLECVQDMDHENMFWYRQDPGLGLRLIYFSYDVKMKEKGDIPEGYSVSREKKERFSLILESASTNQTSMYLCASSLLFQPQHFGDGTRLSIL.

This clonotype has ten or more counts. The chain has TRBV12-3 or TRBV12-4 and TRBJ2-5; the match to TRBD1 covers 7 bases. CDR3 length: 16 amino acids. Losses at the gene ends were 5 bases for V and 5 bases for J; bases not matched to a gene: 14. The CDR3 DNA is TGTGCCAGCAGTATACGGACAGGACGCGCCTCGGAGACCCAGTACTTC. Protein product: CASSIRTGRASETQYF.

This clonotype was recorded many times. The chain is built from TRBV5-1 and TRBJ2-7; tentatively, D is TRBD2 (5 bases). The ends were cut back, 0 bases at V and 5 bases at J, with 12 bases in the middle. CDR1 and CDR2 (germline): SGHRS, YFSETQ. This CDR3 region has 14 residues. Here the CDR3 reads CASSLAWENHEQYF. CDR3 DNA sequence: TGCGCCAGCAGCTTGGCCTGGGAGAATCACGAGCAGTACTTC.